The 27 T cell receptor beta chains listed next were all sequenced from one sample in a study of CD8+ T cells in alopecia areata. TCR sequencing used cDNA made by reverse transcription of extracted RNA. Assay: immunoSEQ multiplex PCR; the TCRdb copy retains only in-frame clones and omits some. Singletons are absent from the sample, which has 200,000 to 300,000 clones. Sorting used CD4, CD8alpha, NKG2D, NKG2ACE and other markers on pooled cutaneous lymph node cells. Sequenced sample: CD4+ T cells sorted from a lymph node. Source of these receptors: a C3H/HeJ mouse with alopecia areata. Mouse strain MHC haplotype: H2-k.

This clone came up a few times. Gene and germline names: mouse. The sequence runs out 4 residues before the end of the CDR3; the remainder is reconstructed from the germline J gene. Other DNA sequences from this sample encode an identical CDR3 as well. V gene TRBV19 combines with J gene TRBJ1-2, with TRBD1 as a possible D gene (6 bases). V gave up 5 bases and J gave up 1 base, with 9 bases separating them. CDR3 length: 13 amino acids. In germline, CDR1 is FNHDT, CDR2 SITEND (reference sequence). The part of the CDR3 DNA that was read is TGTGCCAGCAGCCCGGACAGAAACTCC. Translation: CASSPDRNS. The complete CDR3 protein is CASSPDRNSDYTF.

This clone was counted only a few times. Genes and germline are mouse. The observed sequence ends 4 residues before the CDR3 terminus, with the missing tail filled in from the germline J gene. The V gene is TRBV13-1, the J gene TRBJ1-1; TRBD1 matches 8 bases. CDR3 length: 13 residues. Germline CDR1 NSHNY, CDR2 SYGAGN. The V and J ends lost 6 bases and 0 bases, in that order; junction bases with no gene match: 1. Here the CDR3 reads CASKDRANTEVFF. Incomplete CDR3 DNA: TGTGCCAGCAAGGACAGGGCAAACACA.

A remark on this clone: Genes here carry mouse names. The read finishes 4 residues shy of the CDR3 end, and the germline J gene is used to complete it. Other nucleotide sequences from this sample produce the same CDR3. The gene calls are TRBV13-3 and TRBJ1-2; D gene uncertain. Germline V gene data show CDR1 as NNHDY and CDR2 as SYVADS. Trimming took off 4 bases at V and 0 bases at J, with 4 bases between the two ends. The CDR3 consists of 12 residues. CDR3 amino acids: CASSPTNSDYTF. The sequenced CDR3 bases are TGTGCCAGCAGTCCCACAAACTCC.

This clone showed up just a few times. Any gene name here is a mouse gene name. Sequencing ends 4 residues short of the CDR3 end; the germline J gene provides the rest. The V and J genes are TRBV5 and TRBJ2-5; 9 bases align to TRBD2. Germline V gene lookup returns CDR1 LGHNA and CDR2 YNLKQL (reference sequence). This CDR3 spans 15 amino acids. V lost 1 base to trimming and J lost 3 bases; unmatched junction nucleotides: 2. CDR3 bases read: TGTGCCAGCAGCCAAGGACTGGGGGATCAAGAC. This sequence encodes CASSQGLGDQD. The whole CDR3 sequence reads CASSQGLGDQDTQYF.

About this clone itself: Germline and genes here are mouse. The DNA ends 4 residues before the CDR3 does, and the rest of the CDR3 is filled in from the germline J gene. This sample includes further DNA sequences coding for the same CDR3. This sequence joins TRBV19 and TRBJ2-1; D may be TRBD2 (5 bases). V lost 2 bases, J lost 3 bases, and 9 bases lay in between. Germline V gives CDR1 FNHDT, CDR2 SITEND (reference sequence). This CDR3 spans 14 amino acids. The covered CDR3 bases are TGTGCCAGCAGTATCTCCTGGGTCTATGCT. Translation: CASSISWVYA. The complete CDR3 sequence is CASSISWVYAEQFF.

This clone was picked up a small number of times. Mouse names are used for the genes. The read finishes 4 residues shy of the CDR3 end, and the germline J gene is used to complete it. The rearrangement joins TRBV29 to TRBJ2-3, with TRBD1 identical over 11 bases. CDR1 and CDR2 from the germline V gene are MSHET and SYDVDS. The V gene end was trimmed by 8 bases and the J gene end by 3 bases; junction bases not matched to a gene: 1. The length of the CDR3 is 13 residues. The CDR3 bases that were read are TGTGCTAGCGGACAGGGGGCGGCAGAA. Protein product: CASGQGAAE. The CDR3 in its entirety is CASGQGAAETLYF.

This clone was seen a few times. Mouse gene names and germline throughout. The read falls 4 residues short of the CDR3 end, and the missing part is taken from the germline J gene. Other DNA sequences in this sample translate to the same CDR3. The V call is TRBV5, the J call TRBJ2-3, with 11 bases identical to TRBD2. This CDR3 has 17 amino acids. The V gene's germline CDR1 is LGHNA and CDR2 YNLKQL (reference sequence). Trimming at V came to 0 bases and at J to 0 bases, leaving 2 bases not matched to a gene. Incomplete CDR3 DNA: TGTGCCAGCAGCCAAGACCGGGACTGGGGGAGTGCAGAA. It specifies CASSQDRDWGSAE. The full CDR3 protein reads CASSQDRDWGSAETLYF.

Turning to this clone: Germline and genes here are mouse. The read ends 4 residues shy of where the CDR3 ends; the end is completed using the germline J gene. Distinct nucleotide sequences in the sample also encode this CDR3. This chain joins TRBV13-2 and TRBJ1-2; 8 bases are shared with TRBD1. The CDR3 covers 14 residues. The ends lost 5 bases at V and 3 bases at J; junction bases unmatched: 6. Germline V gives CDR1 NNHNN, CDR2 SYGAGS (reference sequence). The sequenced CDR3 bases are TGTGCCAGCGGGCAGGGGGCGCGGGACTCC. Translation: CASGQGARDS. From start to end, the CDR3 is CASGQGARDSDYTF.

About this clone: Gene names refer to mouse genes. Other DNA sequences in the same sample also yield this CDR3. CDR3 sequence reads: CTCSADRGGTEVFF. The part of the CDR3 DNA that was read is TGCACCTGCAGTGCAGACAGGGGAGGCACA. The chain recombines TRBV1 with TRBJ1-1; possible D gene TRBD1, 6 bases. The read halts 4 residues ahead of the CDR3 end, with the missing end drawn from the germline J gene. In germline, CDR1 is NSQYPW, CDR2 LRSPGD (reference sequence). V lost 0 bases to trimming and J lost 4 bases, with 9 bases between them. The CDR3 is made up of 14 amino acids.

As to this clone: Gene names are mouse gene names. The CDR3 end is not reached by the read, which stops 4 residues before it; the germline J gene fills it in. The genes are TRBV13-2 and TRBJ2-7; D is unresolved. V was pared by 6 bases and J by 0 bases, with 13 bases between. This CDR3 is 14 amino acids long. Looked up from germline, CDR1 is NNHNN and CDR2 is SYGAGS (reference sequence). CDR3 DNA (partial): TGTGCCAGCGCCCCGACTTTTAGCTCCTAT. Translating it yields CASAPTFSSY. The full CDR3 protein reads CASAPTFSSYEQYF.

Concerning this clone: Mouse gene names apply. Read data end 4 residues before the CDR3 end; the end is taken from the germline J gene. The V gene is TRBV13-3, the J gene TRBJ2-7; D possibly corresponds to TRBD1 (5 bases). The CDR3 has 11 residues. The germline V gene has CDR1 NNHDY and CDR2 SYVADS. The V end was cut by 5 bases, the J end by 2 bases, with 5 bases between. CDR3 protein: CASRTAYEQYF. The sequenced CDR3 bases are TGTGCCAGCAGGACAGCCTAT.

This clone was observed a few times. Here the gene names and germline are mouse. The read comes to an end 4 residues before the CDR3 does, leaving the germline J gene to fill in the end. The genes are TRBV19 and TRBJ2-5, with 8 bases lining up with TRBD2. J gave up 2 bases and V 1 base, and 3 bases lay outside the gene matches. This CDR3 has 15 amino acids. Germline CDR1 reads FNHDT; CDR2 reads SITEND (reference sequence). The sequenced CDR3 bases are TGTGCCAGCAGTATAAACTGGGGGATCCAAGAC. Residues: CASSINWGIQD. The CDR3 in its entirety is CASSINWGIQDTQYF.

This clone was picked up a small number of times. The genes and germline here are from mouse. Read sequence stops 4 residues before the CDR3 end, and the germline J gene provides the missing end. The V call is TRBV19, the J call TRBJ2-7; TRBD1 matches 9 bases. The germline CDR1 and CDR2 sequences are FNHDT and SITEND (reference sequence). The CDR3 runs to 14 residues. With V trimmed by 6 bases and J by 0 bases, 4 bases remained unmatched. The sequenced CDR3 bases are TGTGCCAGCACCCCGGGACAGGGCTCCTAT. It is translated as CASTPGQGSY. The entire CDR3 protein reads CASTPGQGSYEQYF.

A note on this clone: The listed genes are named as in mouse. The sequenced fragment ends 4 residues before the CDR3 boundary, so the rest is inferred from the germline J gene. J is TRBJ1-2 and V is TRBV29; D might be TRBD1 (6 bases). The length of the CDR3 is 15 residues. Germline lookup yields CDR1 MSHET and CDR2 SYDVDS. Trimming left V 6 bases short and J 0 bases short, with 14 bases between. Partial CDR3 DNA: TGTGCTAGCAGGAGCGGGACAAAACCAAACTCC. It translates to CASRSGTKPNS. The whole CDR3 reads CASRSGTKPNSDYTF. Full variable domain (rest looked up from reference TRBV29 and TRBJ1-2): DMKVTQMPRYLIKRMGENVLLECGQDMSHETMYWYRQDPGLGLQLIYISYDVDSNSEGDIPKGYRVSRKKREHFSLILDSAKTNQTSVYFCASRSGTKPNSDYTFGSGTRLLVI.

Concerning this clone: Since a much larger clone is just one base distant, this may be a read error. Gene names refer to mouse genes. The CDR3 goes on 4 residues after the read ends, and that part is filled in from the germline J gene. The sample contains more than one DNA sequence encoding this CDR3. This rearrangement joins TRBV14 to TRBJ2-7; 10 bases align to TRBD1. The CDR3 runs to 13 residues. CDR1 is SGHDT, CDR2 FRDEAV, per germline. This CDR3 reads CASSRTGGYEQYF. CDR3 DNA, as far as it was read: TGTGCCAGCAGTCGGACAGGGGGGTAT.

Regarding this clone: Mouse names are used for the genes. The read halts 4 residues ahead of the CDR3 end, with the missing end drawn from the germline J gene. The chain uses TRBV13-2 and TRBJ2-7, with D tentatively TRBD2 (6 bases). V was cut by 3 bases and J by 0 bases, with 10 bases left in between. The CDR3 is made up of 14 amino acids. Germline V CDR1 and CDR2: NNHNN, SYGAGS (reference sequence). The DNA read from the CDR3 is TGTGCCAGCGGTGGACTGGAGAGCTCCTAT. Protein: CASGGLESSY. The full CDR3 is CASGGLESSYEQYF.

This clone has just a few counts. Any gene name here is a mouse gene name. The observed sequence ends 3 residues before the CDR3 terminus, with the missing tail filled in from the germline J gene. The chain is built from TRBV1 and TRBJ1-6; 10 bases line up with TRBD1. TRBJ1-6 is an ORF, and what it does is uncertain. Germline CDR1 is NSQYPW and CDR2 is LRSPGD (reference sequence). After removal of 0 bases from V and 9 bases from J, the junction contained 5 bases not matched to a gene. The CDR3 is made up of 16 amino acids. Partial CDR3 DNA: TGCACCTGCAGTGCAGATGGGACAGGGGAGGGTTCGCCC. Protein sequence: CTCSADGTGEGSP. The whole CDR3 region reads CTCSADGTGEGSPLYF.

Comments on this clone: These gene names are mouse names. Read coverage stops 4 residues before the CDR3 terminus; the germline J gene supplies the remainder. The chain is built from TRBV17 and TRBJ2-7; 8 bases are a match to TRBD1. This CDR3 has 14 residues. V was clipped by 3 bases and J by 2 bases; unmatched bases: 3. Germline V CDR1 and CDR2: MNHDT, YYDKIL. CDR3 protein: CASSSLQGAYEQYF. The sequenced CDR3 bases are TGTGCTAGCAGTAGCCTACAGGGGGCCTAT.

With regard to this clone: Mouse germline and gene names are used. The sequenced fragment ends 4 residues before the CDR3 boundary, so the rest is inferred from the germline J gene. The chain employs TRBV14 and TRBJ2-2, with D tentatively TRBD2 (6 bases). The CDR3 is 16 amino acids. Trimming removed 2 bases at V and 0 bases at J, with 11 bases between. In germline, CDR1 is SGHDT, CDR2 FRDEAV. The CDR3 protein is CASSLTGSANTGQLYF. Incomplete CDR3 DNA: TGTGCCAGCAGTTTAACTGGGTCTGCAAACACCGGG.

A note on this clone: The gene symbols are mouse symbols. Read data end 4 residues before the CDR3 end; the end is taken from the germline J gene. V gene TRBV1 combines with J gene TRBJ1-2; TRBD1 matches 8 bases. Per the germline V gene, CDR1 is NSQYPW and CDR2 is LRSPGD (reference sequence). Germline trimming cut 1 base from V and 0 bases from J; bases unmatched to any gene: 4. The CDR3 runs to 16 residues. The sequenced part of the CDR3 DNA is TGCACCTGCAGTGCAGGGCCGGGACAGGCAAACTCC. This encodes CTCSAGPGQANS. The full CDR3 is CTCSAGPGQANSDYTF.

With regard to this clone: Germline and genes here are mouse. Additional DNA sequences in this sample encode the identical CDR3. CDR3 DNA, as far as it was read: TGTGCCAGCAGTGATGTTGGGGGAAGCTCCTAT. It yields the protein CASSDVGGSSY. The whole CDR3 region reads CASSDVGGSSYEQYF. The rearrangement joins TRBV13-1 to TRBJ2-7, with D tentatively TRBD2 (6 bases). The read is 4 residues too short to cover the CDR3 end, so that end is filled in from the germline J gene. CDR1 NSHNY and CDR2 SYGAGN come from the germline V gene. CDR3 length: 15 amino acids. With 0 bases removed from V and 0 bases from J, the gap between germline ends came to 10 bases.

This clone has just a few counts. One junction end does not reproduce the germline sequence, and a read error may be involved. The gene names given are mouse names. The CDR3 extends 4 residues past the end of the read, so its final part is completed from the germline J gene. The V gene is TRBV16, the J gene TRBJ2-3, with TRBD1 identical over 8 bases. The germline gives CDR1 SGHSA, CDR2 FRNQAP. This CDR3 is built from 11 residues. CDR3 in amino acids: CQGAGAETLYF. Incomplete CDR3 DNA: TGCCAGGGGGCCGGTGCAGAA.

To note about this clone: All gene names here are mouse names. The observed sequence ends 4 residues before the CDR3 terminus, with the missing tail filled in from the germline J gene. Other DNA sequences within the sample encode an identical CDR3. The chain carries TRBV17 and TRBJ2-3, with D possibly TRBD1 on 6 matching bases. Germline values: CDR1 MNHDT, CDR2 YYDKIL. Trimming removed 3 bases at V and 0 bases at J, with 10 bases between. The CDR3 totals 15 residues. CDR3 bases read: TGTGCTAGCAGTAGGGGACAACTTAGTGCAGAA. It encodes CASSRGQLSAE. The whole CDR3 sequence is CASSRGQLSAETLYF. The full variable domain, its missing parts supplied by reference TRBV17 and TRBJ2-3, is DTTVKQNPRYKLARVGKPVNLICSQTMNHDTMYWYQKKPNQAPKLLLFYYDKILNREADTFEKFQSSRPNNSFCSLYIGSAGLEYSAMYLCASSRGQLSAETLYFGSGTRLTVL.

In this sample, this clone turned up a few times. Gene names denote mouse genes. The CDR3: CASSQEWDKNTGQLYF. Incomplete CDR3 DNA: TGTGCCAGCAGCCAAGAGTGGGACAAAAACACCGGG. The rearrangement joins TRBV5 to TRBJ2-2; TRBD1 might be the D (6 bases). The CDR3 end lies 4 residues beyond the end of the read and is filled in from the germline J gene. Germline CDR1 LGHNA, CDR2 YNLKQL (reference sequence). V lost 0 bases and J 1 base, leaving 9 bases between the germline ends. The length of the CDR3 is 16 residues.

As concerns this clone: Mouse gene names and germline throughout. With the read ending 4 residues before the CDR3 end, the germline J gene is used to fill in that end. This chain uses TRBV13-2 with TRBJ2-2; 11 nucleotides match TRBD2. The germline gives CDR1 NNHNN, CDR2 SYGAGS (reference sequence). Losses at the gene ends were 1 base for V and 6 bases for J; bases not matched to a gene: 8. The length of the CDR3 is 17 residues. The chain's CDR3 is CASGDHRDWGPPGQLYF. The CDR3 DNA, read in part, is TGTGCCAGCGGTGATCACCGGGACTGGGGGCCGCCCGGG.

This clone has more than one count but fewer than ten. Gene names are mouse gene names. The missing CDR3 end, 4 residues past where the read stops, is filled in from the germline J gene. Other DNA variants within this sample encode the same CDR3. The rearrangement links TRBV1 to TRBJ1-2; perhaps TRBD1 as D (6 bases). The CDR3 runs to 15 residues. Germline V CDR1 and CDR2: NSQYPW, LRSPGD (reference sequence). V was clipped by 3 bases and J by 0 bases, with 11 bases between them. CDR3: CTCSAQGGTNSDYTF. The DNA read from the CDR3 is TGCACCTGCAGTGCCCAAGGGGGAACAAACTCC.

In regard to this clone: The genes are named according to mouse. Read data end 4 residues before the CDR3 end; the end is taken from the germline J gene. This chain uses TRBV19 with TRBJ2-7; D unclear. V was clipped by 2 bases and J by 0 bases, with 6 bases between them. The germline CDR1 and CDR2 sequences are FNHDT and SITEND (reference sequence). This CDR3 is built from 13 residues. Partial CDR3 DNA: TGTGCCAGCAGTATTGAGGGCTCCTAT. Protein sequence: CASSIEGSY. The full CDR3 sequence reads CASSIEGSYEQYF.